One sample yielded the 5 T cell receptor beta chains listed below, sequenced in a study of cytomegalovirus exposure and HLA in healthy donors (TCRdb year 2017). Receptor amplification or capture employed the immunoSEQ multiplex PCR assay. For the multiplex PCR, a mixture combining 60 forward primers for TCR Vbeta segments and 13 reverse primers for TCR Jbeta segments was used. Entries here come from immuneACCESS through TCRdb and include only in-frame sequences with V and J called. Some clones fail to appear in such tables; in the studies checked, an unresolved V gene covers under half of the shortfall, and the cause of the remainder is unknown. For this sample the table gives 85,000 to 130,000 clones, of which around 83% were detected only once. The biggest ten clones account for 0.9% to 1.5% of the sample. The specimen was PBMCs. These receptors all come from a woman aged 18-30 years in good health and CMV-seronegative.

This chain uses TRBV18 with TRBJ2-3; the D is unclear. The germline gives CDR1 KGHSH, CDR2 LQKENI. This CDR3 contains 13 residues. The V end was cut by 6 bases, the J end by 3 bases, with 10 bases between. The chain's CDR3 is CASSPERTDTQYF. DNA for the CDR3: TGTGCCAGCTCGCCGGAGAGGACAGATACGCAGTATTTT.

This clone occurred once. The gene calls are TRBV7-9 and TRBJ2-7, with 7 bases identical to TRBD2. This CDR3 is built from 16 residues. From germline, CDR1 is SEHNR and CDR2 FQNEAQ (reference sequence). The V and J ends lost 5 bases and 4 bases, in that order; junction bases with no gene match: 14. CDR3 DNA: TGTGCCAGCAGCCATCCCCTGGAGGGACTAATGTACGAGCAGTACTTC. Residues: CASSHPLEGLMYEQYF.

The rearrangement links TRBV18 to TRBJ1-3, with D tentatively TRBD1 (5 bases). The CDR3 totals 16 residues. Trimming cost V 2 bases and J 0 bases, with 11 bases left between them. CDR1 is KGHSH, CDR2 LQKENI, per germline. The DNA of the CDR3 is TGTGCCAGCTCACCAGGAACGGGGGACTCTGGAAACACCATATATTTT. Translated, it gives CASSPGTGDSGNTIYF. The full variable domain, with the rest looked up from reference TRBV18 and TRBJ1-3, is NAGVMQNPRHLVRRRGQEARLRCSPMKGHSHVYWYRQLPEEGLKFMVYLQKENIIDESGMPKERFSAEFPKEGPSILRIQQVVRGDSAAYFCASSPGTGDSGNTIYFGEGSWLTVV.

The CDR3 region has the DNA TGTGCCAGCAGTTGGGACACCCGGGTCGAGACCCAGTACTTC. Amino acids: CASSWDTRVETQYF. The gene calls are TRBV27 and TRBJ2-5; a possible D gene is TRBD1 (6 bases). CDR1 and CDR2 (germline): MNHEY, SMNVEV (reference sequence). CDR3 length equals 14 residues. Trimming stripped 4 bases from V and 5 bases from J, with 14 bases between.

Regarding this clone: Within the sample, other DNA sequences also encode this same CDR3. The gene calls are TRBV30 and TRBJ2-6, with D perhaps matching TRBD2 (5 bases). This CDR3 contains 14 residues. Germline CDR1 and CDR2: GTSNPN and SVGIG (reference sequence). V was cut by 4 bases and J by 0 bases, with 7 bases left in between. CDR3: CAWTGSSGANVLTF. DNA of the CDR3: TGTGCCTGGACGGGATCCTCTGGGGCCAACGTCCTGACTTTC.